The next 16 T cell receptor beta chains were all read from a single sample in a study of T cells in Graves' hyperthyroidism and ophthalmopathy. TCR beta CDR3 regions were amplified from RNA. HTBI primers drove first-round RT-PCR of the TCR CDR3. TCRdb independently ran MiXCR on the multiplex PCR reads; one entry per CDR3 protein. The table records hundreds of thousands of distinct CDR3 sequences, less than 15% of them present only once. The material sequenced was blood. The origin of the receptors is a woman between 18 and 29 years old with Graves' hyperthyroidism.

This clonotype has a count of ten or more. The V and J genes are TRBV5-1 and TRBJ2-7; 9 nucleotides line up with TRBD2. The V gene end was trimmed by 4 bases and the J gene end by 4 bases; junction bases not matched to a gene: 6. Germline V gene data show CDR1 as SGHRS and CDR2 as YFSETQ. The CDR3 contains 14 residues. The CDR3 is CASSTGTSLYEQYF. The CDR3 bases are TGCGCCAGCAGCACCGGGACTAGCTTGTACGAGCAGTACTTC.

This clonotype has only a few counts. A read error may produce the germline difference seen at one junction end. The V and J genes are TRBV5-6 and TRBJ2-2; no reliable D call. Germline CDR1 SGHDT, CDR2 YYEEEE. CDR3 size: 12 residues. The CDR3 DNA is TGTACCAGCTGGGCCCGGACCGGGGAGCTGTTTTTT. It yields the protein CTSWARTGELFF.

Worth noting for this clonotype: A much larger clone lies a single base off, so this may be a read error. As the CDR3 is not closed by the conserved phenylalanine or tryptophan, this likely results from a read error. V usage is TRBV18 and J usage is TRBJ1-1; no clear D gene. Deletions cut 4 bases from V and 5 bases from J, with 8 bases between. This CDR3 contains 12 residues. Germline CDR1 KGHSH, CDR2 LQKENI. CDR3 nucleotide sequence: TGTGCCAGCTCACAAAAAGGGACTGAAGCTTTCTTA. This sequence encodes CASSQKGTEAFL.

This chain links TRBV15 with TRBJ1-1; D unresolved. Germline V CDR1 and CDR2: LNHNV, YYDKDF (reference sequence). The CDR3 loop spans 15 amino acids. V lost 1 base and J 0 bases, leaving 9 bases between the germline ends. The CDR3 coding sequence is TGTGCCACCAGCAGAGGGACCAGTCTGAACACTGAAGCTTTCTTT. Residues: CATSRGTSLNTEAFF.

Many counts were recorded for this clonotype. This chain links TRBV29-1 with TRBJ2-7, with D unresolved. The V gene's germline CDR1 is SQVTM and CDR2 ANQGSEA. Trimming removed 1 base from V and 3 bases from J, with 13 bases in between. CDR3 length: 14 amino acids. CDR3 DNA: TGCAGCGTTGAAGTACGTAGCAGAAACTACGAGCAGTACTTC. It specifies CSVEVRSRNYEQYF.

This clonotype appeared many times. The chain links TRBV18 to TRBJ2-7, with D unresolved. The CDR3 consists of 12 residues. CDR1 and CDR2 (germline): KGHSH, LQKENI. Trimming left V 3 bases short and J 6 bases short, with 9 bases between. The CDR3 DNA follows: TGTGCCAGCTCACCCCAAGATAGCGAGCAGTACTTC. It specifies CASSPQDSEQYF.

This clonotype was picked up many times. The rearrangement links TRBV7-2 to TRBJ2-5, with 7 bases fitting TRBD1. V was clipped by 2 bases and J by 5 bases; unmatched bases: 11. Germline CDR1 and CDR2: SGHTA and FQGNSA. The length of the CDR3 is 16 residues. The CDR3 bases are TGTGCCAGCAGCTTAAGAGGAGCAGGGGGATGGGAGACCCAGTACTTC. Protein sequence: CASSLRGAGGWETQYF.

This clonotype was counted ten times or more. The J gene is TRBJ1-1, the V gene TRBV11-1; D perhaps matches TRBD1 (6 bases). CDR3 size: 14 residues. Deletions cut 5 bases from V and 6 bases from J, with 16 bases between. Germline V gene lookup returns CDR1 SGHAT and CDR2 FQDESV (reference sequence). The CDR3 sequence: CASSGQSFSPEAFF. CDR3 in DNA: TGTGCCAGCAGCGGACAGAGCTTTTCCCCTGAAGCTTTCTTT.

This clonotype was counted ten times or more. V is TRBV12-3 or TRBV12-4 and J is TRBJ2-1; TRBD2 matches at 7 bases. Trimming removed 3 bases from V and 1 base from J; junction bases left unmatched: 6. CDR3 size: 16 residues. Here the CDR3 reads CASSFYGRKSYNEQFF. CDR3 sequence (DNA): TGTGCCAGCAGTTTTTACGGGAGGAAATCCTACAATGAGCAGTTCTTC.

The gene calls are TRBV6-2 or TRBV6-3 and TRBJ1-1; a weak D match, TRBD1 (5 bases). The V end was cut by 4 bases, the J end by 0 bases, with 15 bases between. Germline CDR1 reads MNHEY; CDR2 reads SVGEGT. The CDR3 extends over 16 amino acids. CDR3 bases: TGTGCCAGCAGTTTCATGGGGGTGGGGATGAACACTGAAGCTTTCTTT. Amino acid sequence: CASSFMGVGMNTEAFF.

This clonotype has more than one count but fewer than ten. The chain recombines TRBV6-2 or TRBV6-3 with TRBJ2-6, with TRBD2 matching over 9 bases. This CDR3 comprises 18 residues. With V trimmed by 2 bases and J by 2 bases, 7 bases remained unmatched. Germline V gives CDR1 MNHEY, CDR2 SVGEGT. The CDR3 here is CASSYLAGLFTGANVLTF. The CDR3 DNA is TGTGCCAGCAGTTACCTAGCGGGATTGTTTACTGGGGCCAACGTCCTGACTTTC.

In its sample, this clonotype was seen many times. The chain joins TRBV7-2 to TRBJ2-7; 11 positions agree with TRBD2. With 5 bases clipped from V and 2 bases from J, the junction kept 2 bases outside the gene matches. The germline V gene has CDR1 SGHTA and CDR2 FQGNSA. The CDR3 loop spans 14 amino acids. CDR3 bases: TGTGCCAGCAGCCCTAGCGGGAGGACCTACGAGCAGTACTTC. Protein: CASSPSGRTYEQYF.

This clonotype occurred many times. The genes are TRBV27 and TRBJ2-1; D unresolved. Trimming took 7 bases from V and 6 from J, leaving 7 bases between them. Germline assignment: CDR1 MNHEY and CDR2 SMNVEV (reference sequence). This CDR3 has 11 residues. Here the CDR3 DNA reads TGTGCCAGCATGAAGTTCAATGAGCAGTTCTTC. It translates to CASMKFNEQFF.

This clonotype was found many times. CDR3 nucleotide sequence: TGTGCCAGCAGCTTAGTAGGGGGGGGACTAGCGGGGCAGCCCTACAATGAGCAGTTCTTC. Encoded protein: CASSLVGGGLAGQPYNEQFF. V gene TRBV11-2 combines with J gene TRBJ2-1, with 13 bases fitting TRBD2. The CDR3 is 20 amino acids. Germline trimming cut 1 base from V and 2 bases from J; bases unmatched to any gene: 11. Germline V gene lookup returns CDR1 SGHAT and CDR2 FQNNGV.

This rearrangement joins TRBV10-2 to TRBJ1-3, with D hard to call. The CDR3 runs to 18 residues. Germline V gene lookup returns CDR1 WSHSY and CDR2 SAAADI. Trimming cost V 3 bases and J 0 bases, with 18 bases left between them. In DNA, the CDR3 is TGCGCCAGCAGTGAACGAGGCCCCCAGTCGGCCTCTGGAAACACCATATATTTT. Its translation is CASSERGPQSASGNTIYF.

The chain has TRBV19 and TRBJ2-6, with D tentatively TRBD2 (5 bases). Germline V gives CDR1 LNHDA, CDR2 SQIVND (reference sequence). Trimming cost V 3 bases and J 10 bases, with 10 bases left between them. The CDR3 length is 13 residues. CDR3 amino acids: CASSMSGRNVLTF. The DNA for the CDR3 is TGTGCCAGTAGTATGTCGGGAAGGAACGTCCTGACTTTC.